This T cell receptor beta chain came from a study of blood T cells in healthy people across ages. Regarding this clonotype: Its antigen remains unidentified.

Overall study findings and caveats: Using unsorted PBMCs precluded a conclusive naive versus antigen-experienced comparison.

Using a J-beta primer mix together with a sample-barcoded 5' primer, a second PCR was run for about 7 to 12 cycles. The template-switch adaptor was a 5' adaptor with 12 random nucleotides. It tagged each cDNA molecule. TCRdb re-derived calls from the 5' RACE reads in MiXCR, one entry per CDR3 protein. In the table there are around 710,000 distinct CDR3 sequences, roughly 43% of which are singletons. Germline assignment: CDR1 SGHNT and CDR2 YENEEA. The CDR3 extends over 15 amino acids. The J segment lost 5 bases and the V segment lost 5 bases, leaving 10 bases of the junction unmatched. This TCR derives from a woman in her sixties or seventies in good health. The source material was blood. J is TRBJ2-5 and V is TRBV11-3, with 8 positions matching TRBD1. The CDR3: CASSRRQGKEETQYF. The CDR3 DNA follows: TGTGCCAGCAGCCGGAGACAGGGGAAGGAGGAGACCCAGTACTTC.